Listed below are T cell receptor beta chains from one sample, sequenced in a study of T cell responses to AZD1222 COVID-19 vaccine. The table came from immunoSEQ multiplex PCR; TCRdb's copy has only in-frame clones and leaves some out. The sample holds 150,000 to 250,000 clones, 90% to 95% seen once. The source material was peripheral blood, sampled 28 days after the second AZD1222 dose. Receptors originate from an adult who received the AZD1222 COVID-19 vaccine. Each CDR3 is given with its conserved first and last residue.

j_call v_call cdr3_aa
TRBJ2-1 TRBV4-3 CASSHTSGAGNEQFF
TRBJ2-5 TRBV30 CAWSVQGFQETQYF
TRBJ1-2 TRBV7-2 CASSLDREVTF
TRBJ2-4 TRBV9 CASSVGQGNIQYF
TRBJ1-4 TRBV15 CATSRDPGLGEKLFF
TRBJ1-2 TRBV5-1 CASSPRDSYGYTF
TRBJ1-4 TRBV5-1 CASSPGDSAPEKLFF
TRBJ1-2 TRBV28 CASSGGGAVDYGYTF
TRBJ1-6 TRBV7-2 CASSIPGQGDNSPLHF
TRBJ1-2 TRBV28 CASSRGGYTF
TRBJ1-1 TRBV25-1 CASSELGGVTEAFF
TRBJ1-2 TRBV28 CASSVTGGAGGYTF
TRBJ2-1 TRBV19 CASRAGLAGNEQFF
TRBJ2-6 TRBV18 CASSALQLSGANVLTF
TRBJ2-3 TRBV5-1 CASSTGSLNTQYF
TRBJ2-7 TRBV2 CASSDWQEQYF
TRBJ1-5 TRBV6-5 CASSYSLYSNQPQHF
TRBJ1-1 TRBV11-3 CASSLGQLNTEAFF
TRBJ1-2 TRBV6-5 CASRRDRGDYGYTF
TRBJ2-4 TRBV28 CASSMTWSVAKNIQYF
TRBJ1-6 TRBV3-1/TRBV3-2 CASRSRDGYNSPLHF
TRBJ1-2 TRBV6-5 CASSYSGAPISF
TRBJ1-3 TRBV11-2 CASTEGGGNTIYF
TRBJ2-5 TRBV6-5 CASSYGRGPYQETQYF
TRBJ1-5 TRBV2 CASTRDYNQPQHF
TRBJ1-6 TRBV4-3 CASSQAGGVKNSPLHF
TRBJ2-7 TRBV15 CATSREGVASDEQYF
TRBJ2-3 TRBV7-8 CASSSSLGQADTQYF
TRBJ1-1 TRBV5-1 CASSLELNTEAFF